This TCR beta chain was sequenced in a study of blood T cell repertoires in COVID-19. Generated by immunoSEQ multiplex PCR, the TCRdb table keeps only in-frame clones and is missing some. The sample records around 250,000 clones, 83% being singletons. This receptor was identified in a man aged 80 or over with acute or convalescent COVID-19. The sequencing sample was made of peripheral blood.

The CDR3 spells CASRAGDTEAFF. The CDR3 nucleotides read TGTGCCAGCAGAGCGGGGGACACTGAAGCTTTCTTT. V gene TRBV6-5 combines with J gene TRBJ1-1; perhaps TRBD1 as D (5 bases). The germline CDR1 and CDR2 sequences are MNHEY and SVGAGI. The CDR3 is 12 amino acids. V was clipped by 6 bases and J by 3 bases, with 8 bases between them.